These T cell receptor beta chains were read from a single sample in a study of blood T cells in healthy people across ages. MiXCR, applied by TCRdb to the 5' RACE reads, yields one record per CDR3 protein. The sample lists 550,000 to 800,000 distinct CDR3 sequences, around 21% occurring once. Source material: blood. These receptors originate from a man in his 70s in good health. Each CDR3 is given with its conserved first and last residue. D genes are given only for firm matches. Only part of the rows carry a size: once, few, many, or a class if the clone is expanded.

d_call,v_call,clone_size,j_call,cdr3_nt,cdr3_aa
NA,TRBV7-2,few,TRBJ1-2,TGTGCCAGCAGCTCCACACCCGGGGTGGGCTACACCTTC,CASSSTPGVGYTF
TRBD1,TRBV7-2,NA,TRBJ2-7,TGTGCCAGCAACCCCGACGGGACAGGCTCCTACGAGCAGTACTTC,CASNPDGTGSYEQYF
NA,TRBV6-2/TRBV6-3,NA,TRBJ2-2,TGTGCCAGCAGCGAACTTTCTATCGGGGAGCTGTTTTTT,CASSELSIGELFF
TRBD1,TRBV3-1,NA,TRBJ1-2,TGTGCCAGCAGCCAAGTAGGGGGCGCGGATGGCTACACCTTC,CASSQVGGADGYTF
NA,TRBV5-1,NA,TRBJ2-7,TGCGCCAGCAGCTTGGGAAATAGGGTCCCTATCGAGCAGTACTTC,CASSLGNRVPIEQYF
NA,TRBV18,few,TRBJ2-7,TGTGCCAGCTCACTAAAAGGGGACGAGCAGTACTTC,CASSLKGDEQYF
NA,TRBV4-1,many,TRBJ1-2,TGCGCCAGCAGCCAAGCTTCCCATAACTATGGCTACACCTTC,CASSQASHNYGYTF
TRBD2,TRBV20-1,NA,TRBJ2-7,TGCAGTGCTCAACCTGGGACTAGCGGGAGCGGTGAGCAGTACTTC,CSAQPGTSGSGEQYF
NA,TRBV29-1,few,TRBJ2-5,TGCAGCGTTGAAGGGACAGCTGAGACCCAGTACTTC,CSVEGTAETQYF
NA,TRBV28,few,TRBJ2-5,TGTGCCAGCAGTCTACCCTCAGGGAAAGAGACCCAGTACTTC,CASSLPSGKETQYF
NA,TRBV7-9,few,TRBJ2-3,TGTGCCAGCAGCTTACCCACGGGAGTAAGGACAGATACGCAGTATTTT,CASSLPTGVRTDTQYF
TRBD2,TRBV11-2,few,TRBJ2-1,TGTGCCAGCAGCTTAGTCCACAGACTAGCGGGAGAAAATGAGCAGTTCTTC,CASSLVHRLAGENEQFF
NA,TRBV3-1,NA,TRBJ2-1,TGTGCCAGCAGCCAAGATCATTCCGACTCCTACAATGAGCAGTTCTTC,CASSQDHSDSYNEQFF
TRBD2,TRBV3-1,few,TRBJ2-7,TGTGCCAGCAGCCAAGACCGAGGGACTAGAATTATCAACGAGCAGTACTTC,CASSQDRGTRIINEQYF
NA,TRBV20-1,many,TRBJ2-2,TGCAATCCAGGGGGACCGACTAGTTCTCCCGGGGAGCTGTTTTTT,CNPGGPTSSPGELFF
NA,TRBV9,NA,TRBJ2-2,TGTGCCAGCAGTTTAAGATCAGGGTTGAACACCGGGGAGCTGTTTTTT,CASSLRSGLNTGELFF
TRBD2,TRBV12-3/TRBV12-4,many,TRBJ2-1,TGTGCCAGCAGACGATCGGGGGCGGGGGGCAATGAGCAGTTCTTC,CASRRSGAGGNEQFF
NA,TRBV6-2/TRBV6-3,NA,TRBJ2-4,TGTGCCAGCAGTTACACGGACAGAAACATTCAGTACTTC,CASSYTDRNIQYF
NA,TRBV6-5,NA,TRBJ2-6,TGTGCCAGCAGTTACGGGGGGCACGGGGTCAACGTCCTGACTTTC,CASSYGGHGVNVLTF
NA,TRBV25-1,few,TRBJ2-5,TGTGCCAGCAGTGAATATCAGACTAGGGAGACGGAGACCCAGTACTTC,CASSEYQTRETETQYF
TRBD2,TRBV4-2,NA,TRBJ2-5,TGTGCCAGCAGCCAAGTAGCTAGCGGGAGGGCCGGAGAGACCCAGTACTTC,CASSQVASGRAGETQYF
NA,TRBV11-1,few,TRBJ2-1,TGTGCCAGCAGCCCGACCGGCATTGAGCAGTTCTTC,CASSPTGIEQFF
NA,TRBV21-1,NA,TRBJ2-4,TGTGCCAGGGGACAGCTCAAAAACATTCAGTACTTC,CARGQLKNIQYF
TRBD2,TRBV5-1,few,TRBJ2-7,TGCGCCAGCACCCTACTATCGGGGGGTGGCCCCTACGAGCAGTACTTC,CASTLLSGGGPYEQYF
NA,TRBV18,few,TRBJ1-1,TGTGCCAGCTCACCACGGACGGACAGTTCGAACACTGAAGCTTTCTTT,CASSPRTDSSNTEAFF
NA,TRBV27,NA,TRBJ2-7,TGTGCCAGCAGTCCCAGTCCAACCCCCGGCGAGCAGTACTTC,CASSPSPTPGEQYF